These 14 T cell receptor beta chains were all obtained from the same sample, sequenced in a study of blood T cell repertoires in COVID-19. TCRdb's table, derived via immunoSEQ multiplex PCR, lists solely in-frame clones and lacks some. The table has fewer than 150,000 clones, approximately 86% seen once. Specimen: peripheral blood. The receptors come from a woman aged 50 to 60 with active or convalescent COVID-19.

The V call is TRBV6-6, the J call TRBJ2-5, with TRBD2 identical over 7 bases. Trimming took 0 bases from V and 5 from J; bases not matched to a gene: 6. The CDR3 spans 15 residues. In germline, CDR1 is MNHNY, CDR2 SVGAGI (reference sequence). CDR3 sequence (DNA): TGTGCCAGCAGTTACTCGCCAGGGAGGGCGGAGACCCAGTACTTC. Translating gives CASSYSPGRAETQYF.

The chain links TRBV28 to TRBJ1-6; D may be TRBD1 (5 bases). The CDR3 is made up of 13 amino acids. The V gene's germline CDR1 is MDHEN and CDR2 SYDVKM. In nucleotides, the CDR3 is TGTGCGTCCGGGGGGACCTATAATTCACCCCTCCACTTT. Protein product: CASGGTYNSPLHF.

The chain joins TRBV12-5 to TRBJ1-2; the D gene is possibly TRBD1 (6 bases). The CDR3 is 13 residues long. Germline CDR1 is LGHNT and CDR2 is FRNRAP. Trimming cost V 2 bases and J 7 bases, with 11 bases left between them. The CDR3 bases are TGTGCTAGTGGTTTGTCGGGGGGCGGTGGCTACACCTTC. This sequence encodes CASGLSGGGGYTF.

The CDR3 is CASRRGGWNEQFF. Here the CDR3 DNA reads TGTGCCAGCAGGAGGGGGGGATGGAATGAGCAGTTCTTC. The V call is TRBV28, the J call TRBJ2-1; the D gene is possibly TRBD2 (7 bases). With 6 bases removed from V and 7 bases from J, the gap between germline ends came to 13 bases. The CDR3 totals 13 residues. Germline values: CDR1 MDHEN, CDR2 SYDVKM.

The rearrangement joins TRBV4-1 to TRBJ2-1; 10 bases line up with TRBD2. From germline, CDR1 is MGHRA and CDR2 YSYEKL. The CDR3 length is 17 residues. Trimming removed 1 base from V and 0 bases from J; junction bases left unmatched: 3. CDR3 amino acids: CASSQVASGSSYNEQFF. The DNA for the CDR3 is TGCGCCAGCAGCCAAGTAGCTAGCGGGAGCTCCTACAATGAGCAGTTCTTC.

The gene calls are TRBV5-1 and TRBJ2-3; TRBD2 might be the D (6 bases). Trimming removed 3 bases from V and 1 base from J, with 15 bases in between. The germline CDR1 and CDR2 sequences are SGHRS and YFSETQ. This CDR3 is 16 amino acids long. The CDR3 protein is CASSSGGMWGTDTQYF. The DNA of the CDR3 is TGCGCCAGCAGCTCCGGGGGAATGTGGGGCACAGATACGCAGTATTTT. The full variable domain, completed using reference TRBV5-1 and TRBJ2-3, is KAGVTQTPRYLIKTRGQQVTLSCSPISGHRSVSWYQQTPGQGLQFLFEYFSETQRNKGNFPGRFSGRQFSNSRSEMNVSTLELGDSALYLCASSSGGMWGTDTQYFGPGTRLTVL.

This chain links TRBV5-6 with TRBJ1-3; 8 bases fit TRBD1. The CDR3 spans 16 residues. V lost 4 bases and J lost 2; bases outside the gene matches: 8. Germline lookup yields CDR1 SGHDT and CDR2 YYEEEE. CDR3 coding DNA: TGTGCCAGCAGCAATGCAGGGGGCGGAACTGGAAACACCATATATTTT. This codes for CASSNAGGGTGNTIYF.

This chain links TRBV19 with TRBJ2-7, with D possibly matching TRBD1 (6 bases). The V gene's germline CDR1 is LNHDA and CDR2 SQIVND (reference sequence). This CDR3 has 12 amino acids. The V end lost 6 bases, the J end lost 3 bases, and 9 bases lay between the germline ends. CDR3 region: CASRGRGYEQYF. In DNA, the CDR3 is TGTGCCAGTAGGGGCAGGGGCTACGAGCAGTACTTC.

The J gene is TRBJ2-3, the V gene TRBV5-4; 8 bases fit TRBD2. CDR1 SGHNT and CDR2 YYREEE come from the germline V gene (reference sequence). The CDR3 is made up of 15 amino acids. DNA for the CDR3: TGTTCAACCCGGCGGAGCGGGGGTAGCACAGATACGCAGTATTTT. Amino acid sequence: CSTRRSGGSTDTQYF.

The chain uses TRBV7-8 and TRBJ1-1; no reliable D call. From germline, CDR1 is SGHVS and CDR2 FQNEAQ. This CDR3 is built from 13 residues. With 4 bases removed from V and 12 bases from J, the gap between germline ends came to 18 bases. The chain's CDR3 is CASSSRFGKATFF. DNA of the CDR3: TGTGCCAGCAGCTCCCGGTTCGGGAAAGCGACTTTCTTT.

The chain links TRBV6-2 or TRBV6-3 to TRBJ1-2; 8 bases align to TRBD1. V was pared by 4 bases and J by 4 bases, with 5 bases of the junction left unmatched. This CDR3 has 14 amino acids. Germline V gene lookup returns CDR1 MNHEY and CDR2 SVGEGT. CDR3 in amino acids: CASSSRTGPYGYTF. CDR3 sequence (DNA): TGTGCCAGCAGTTCCCGGACAGGGCCCTATGGCTACACCTTC.

The V and J genes are TRBV18 and TRBJ2-5; D possibly corresponds to TRBD1 (6 bases). CDR1 and CDR2 (germline): KGHSH, LQKENI. V was shortened by 0 bases and J by 3 bases, with 11 bases between the two germline ends. This CDR3 comprises 15 residues. The CDR3 loop is CASSPPNSGEETQYF. The DNA of the CDR3 is TGTGCCAGCTCACCACCGAACTCAGGGGAAGAGACCCAGTACTTC.

The V gene is TRBV19, the J gene TRBJ2-7; 9 bases line up with TRBD1. Germline CDR1 LNHDA, CDR2 SQIVND (reference sequence). V dropped 6 bases and J dropped 1; count of bases not matched to a gene: 10. The CDR3 runs 16 residues. The CDR3: CASSQLTGGASYEQYF. The CDR3 nucleotides are TGTGCCAGTAGCCAGTTGACAGGGGGGGCTTCCTACGAGCAGTACTTC.

This clone was counted between two and nine times. The rearrangement joins TRBV19 to TRBJ2-7; 7 bases are shared with TRBD2. Unmatched junction bases numbered 11, after V lost 7 bases and J lost 5 bases. This CDR3 comprises 14 residues. In germline, CDR1 is LNHDA, CDR2 SQIVND (reference sequence). CDR3 protein: CASMSSGRSNEQYF. The CDR3 DNA is TGTGCCAGTATGTCGTCCGGGAGGAGTAACGAGCAGTACTTC.